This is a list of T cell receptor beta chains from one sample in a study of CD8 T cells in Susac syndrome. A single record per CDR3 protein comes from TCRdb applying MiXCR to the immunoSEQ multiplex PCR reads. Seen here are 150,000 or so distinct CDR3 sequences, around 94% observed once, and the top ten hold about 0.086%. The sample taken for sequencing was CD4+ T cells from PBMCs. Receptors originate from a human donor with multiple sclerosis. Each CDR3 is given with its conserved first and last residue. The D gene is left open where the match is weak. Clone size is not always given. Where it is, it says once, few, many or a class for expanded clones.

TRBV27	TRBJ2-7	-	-	TGTGCCAGCAGTCTAAGGGGGGGTATCTCCTACGAGCAGTACTTC	CASSLRGGISYEQYF
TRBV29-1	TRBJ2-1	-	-	TGCAGCGTTGCCACTAGCTGGATCTCCTACAATGAGCAGTTCTTC	CSVATSWISYNEQFF
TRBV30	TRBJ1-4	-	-	TGTGCCTGGACCCACCCTATCCAGGGTTCTAATGAAAAACTGTTTTTT	CAWTHPIQGSNEKLFF
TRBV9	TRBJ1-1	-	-	TGTGCCAGCAGCGTAGCTCCGGGTTTCGGCACTGAAGCTTTCTTT	CASSVAPGFGTEAFF
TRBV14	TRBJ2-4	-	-	TGTGCCAGCAGCCCGAAGGGGAGTTATTTAGCCAAAAACATTCAGTACTTC	CASSPKGSYLAKNIQYF
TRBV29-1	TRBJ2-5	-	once	TGCAGCGCCCCCCTAGGGGGAAGCCAAGAGACCCAGTACTTC	CSAPLGGSQETQYF
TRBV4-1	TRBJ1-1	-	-	TGCGCCAGCAGCCGCGGAGGGGCCTTCATGAACACTGAAGCTTTCTTT	CASSRGGAFMNTEAFF
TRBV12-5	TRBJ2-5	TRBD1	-	TGTGCTAGTGGTTTGCCTGGGACAGGGGAGACCCAGTACTTC	CASGLPGTGETQYF
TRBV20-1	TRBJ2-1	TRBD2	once	TGCAGTGCGATAACGAGAAACTTAGCGGGCCAGAAGCACAATGAGCAGTTCTTC	CSAITRNLAGQKHNEQFF
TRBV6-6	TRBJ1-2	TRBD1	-	TGTGCCAGCAGGCCCACAGGGGGTGGTGGCTACACCTTC	CASRPTGGGGYTF
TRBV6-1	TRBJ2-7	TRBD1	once	TGTGCCAGCAGATACGGACAGGGGGCGGTCGAGCAGTACTTC	CASRYGQGAVEQYF
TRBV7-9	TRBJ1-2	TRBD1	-	TGTGCCAGCACCGGACGGAGGACAGGAGAGAACTATGGCTACACCTTC	CASTGRRTGENYGYTF
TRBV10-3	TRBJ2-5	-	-	TGTGCCATCAGTGAGTCTAGTCATGGGACATCGGGGACCCAGTACTTC	CAISESSHGTSGTQYF
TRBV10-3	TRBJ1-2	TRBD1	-	TGTGCCATCAGTCCGGGGACAGGGGGGTCTGTAGAGGATGGCTACACCTTC	CAISPGTGGSVEDGYTF
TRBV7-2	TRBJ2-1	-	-	TGTGCCAGCAGCTTAGTCGCGGGAAGGGGGAATGAGCAGTTCTTC	CASSLVAGRGNEQFF
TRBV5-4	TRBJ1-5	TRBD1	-	TGTGCCAGCAGCTTGGGACAGGGGAGCAATCAGCCCCAGCATTTT	CASSLGQGSNQPQHF
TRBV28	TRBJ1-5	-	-	TGTGCCAGCAGTTTGGGGGGCGCAGCAAGCAATCAGCCCCAGCATTTT	CASSLGGAASNQPQHF
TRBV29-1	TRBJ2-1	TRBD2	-	TGCAGCGTTGACGGGCTAGCGGGAAATGAGCAGTTCTTC	CSVDGLAGNEQFF
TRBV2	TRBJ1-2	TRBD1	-	TGTGCCAGCCCTTTTGGACAGGGCGTGAATGGCTACACCTTC	CASPFGQGVNGYTF
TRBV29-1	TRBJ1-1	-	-	TGCAGCGTTGGAGTAGGGCTCCGGGGGGCTTTCTTT	CSVGVGLRGAFF
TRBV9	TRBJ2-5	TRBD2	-	TGTGCCAGCAGCGTAAGCGACCTAGCGGGAGGAGAAGAGACCCAGTACTTC	CASSVSDLAGGEETQYF
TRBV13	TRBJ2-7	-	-	TGTGCCAGCAGCTTAGAATTTGGTTACGAGCAGTACTTC	CASSLEFGYEQYF
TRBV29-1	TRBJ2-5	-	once	TGCAGCGTTGGACTCAGGACAGCAGAGACCCAGTACTTC	CSVGLRTAETQYF
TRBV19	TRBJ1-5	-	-	TGTGCCTGTGGTGTGAGTGGTCAGCCCCAGCATTTT	CACGVSGQPQHF
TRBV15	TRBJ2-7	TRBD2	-	TGTGCCACCAGTAGAGATTTTATAGGAGCGGGGGCCAGGAGGGAGCAGTACTTC	CATSRDFIGAGARREQYF
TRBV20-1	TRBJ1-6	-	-	TGCAGTGCCGTCCCCCAGCTAGACTCACCCCTCCACTTT	CSAVPQLDSPLHF
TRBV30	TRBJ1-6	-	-	TGTGCCTGGAGTGTGGGAGGGTTCTCACCCCTCCACTTT	CAWSVGGFSPLHF
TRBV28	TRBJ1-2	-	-	TGTGCCAGCAGTTTACGTTCAGTCAACTATGGCTACACCTTC	CASSLRSVNYGYTF
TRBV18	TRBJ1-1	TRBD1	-	TGTGCCAGCTCACCTTCGGACAGGGCGAACACTGAAGCTTTCTTT	CASSPSDRANTEAFF
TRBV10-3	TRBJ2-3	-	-	TGTGCCATCAAGGAAGATGGGCAGGATACGCAGTATTTT	CAIKEDGQDTQYF
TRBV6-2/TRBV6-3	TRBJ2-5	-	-	TGTGCCAGCAGTTACTCCCCCGTCCAAGAGACCCAGTACTTC	CASSYSPVQETQYF
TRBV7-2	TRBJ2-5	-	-	TGTGCCAGCAGCAAAATACAGGGTTCAGAGACCCAGTACTTC	CASSKIQGSETQYF
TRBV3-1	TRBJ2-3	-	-	TGTGCCAGCAGCCTCCACACAGATACGCAGTATTTT	CASSLHTDTQYF
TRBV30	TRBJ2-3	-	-	TGTGCCTGGAGTGCTGATTGGGGAAGCACAGATACGCAGTATTTT	CAWSADWGSTDTQYF
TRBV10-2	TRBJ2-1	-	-	TGCGCCAGCAGTACTAGCAATGAGCAGTTCTTC	CASSTSNEQFF
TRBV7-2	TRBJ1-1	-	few	TGTGCCAGCAGCTCTGGACGGAACACTGAAGCTTTCTTT	CASSSGRNTEAFF
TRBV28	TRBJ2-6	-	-	TGTGCCAGCAGCCCCCAGCCTAACCGCTCTGGGGCCAACGTCCTGACTTTC	CASSPQPNRSGANVLTF
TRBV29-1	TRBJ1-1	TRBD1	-	TGCAGCACGGCAGGGGGCAGGGCGAACACTGAAGCTTTCTTT	CSTAGGRANTEAFF
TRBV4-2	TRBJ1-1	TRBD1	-	TGTGCCAGCAGCCGAGAGGGGGCGGCTCGGGGGGCTGAAGCTTTCTTT	CASSREGAARGAEAFF
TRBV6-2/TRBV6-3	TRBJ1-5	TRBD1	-	TGTGCCAGCAGTTTGCGGGCAGGGGGTCAGCCCCAGCATTTT	CASSLRAGGQPQHF
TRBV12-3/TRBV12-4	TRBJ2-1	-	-	TGTGCCAGCAGACCTCTCAGTGAAGGCGGTGAGCAGTTCTTC	CASRPLSEGGEQFF
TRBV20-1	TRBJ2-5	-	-	TGCAGTGGTACGGGACACCAAGAGACCCAGTACTTC	CSGTGHQETQYF
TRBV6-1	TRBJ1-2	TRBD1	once	TGTGCCAGCCCGGGGGACAGGATATTGAATGGCTACACCTTC	CASPGDRILNGYTF
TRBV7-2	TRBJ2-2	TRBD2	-	TGTGCCAGCAGTAGACTAGCGGGAGTCCCCGGGGAGCTGTTTTTT	CASSRLAGVPGELFF
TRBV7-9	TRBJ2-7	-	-	TGTGCCAGCAGCTTAAGTTGGGAGCAGTACTTC	CASSLSWEQYF
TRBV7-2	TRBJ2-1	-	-	TGTGCCAGCAGCTCACCTCAGAACAAGCAGTTCTTC	CASSSPQNKQFF
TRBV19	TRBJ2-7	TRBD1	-	TGTGCCAGTACTACCCGCTGGGACAGGGTGGGCGAGCAGTACTTC	CASTTRWDRVGEQYF
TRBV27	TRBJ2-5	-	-	TGTGCCAGCAGTTTCCGGGGGCGAGAGACCCAGTACTTC	CASSFRGRETQYF
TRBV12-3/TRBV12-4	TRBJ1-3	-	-	TGTGCCAGCAGCCCCGCCTGGTCCCGCTCTGGAAACACCATATATTTT	CASSPAWSRSGNTIYF
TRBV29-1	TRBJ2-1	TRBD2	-	TGCAGCGTTGGGGATCTAGCGGGAGCGCATGAGCAGTTCTTC	CSVGDLAGAHEQFF
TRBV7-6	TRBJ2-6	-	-	TGTGCCAGCAGCCGGACTTGGACACCTGGGGCCAACGTCCTGACTTTC	CASSRTWTPGANVLTF
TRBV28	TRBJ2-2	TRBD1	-	TGTGCCAGCAGTTTATATGGGACAGGGGTTCCCGGGGAGCTGTTTTTT	CASSLYGTGVPGELFF
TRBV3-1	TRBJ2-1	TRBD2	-	TGTGCCAGCACCCCGTATAGCGGGATCTCCTACAATGAGCAGTTCTTC	CASTPYSGISYNEQFF
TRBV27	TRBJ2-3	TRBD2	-	TGTGCCAGCCGTAGCGGGAGTCATTCGGCAGATACGCAGTATTTT	CASRSGSHSADTQYF
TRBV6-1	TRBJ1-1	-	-	TGTGCCAGCAGCCGCGCAGGGTTGCACACTGAAGCTTTCTTT	CASSRAGLHTEAFF
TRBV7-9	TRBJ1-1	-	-	TGTGCCAGCAGCTTAGTTCCGGACAAGAACACTGAAGCTTTCTTT	CASSLVPDKNTEAFF
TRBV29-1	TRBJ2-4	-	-	TGCAGCGTCGGGGAAGAATTAAACATTCAGTACTTC	CSVGEELNIQYF
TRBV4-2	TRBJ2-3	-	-	TGTGCCAGCAGCCAGATGGATCCAGATACGCAGTATTTT	CASSQMDPDTQYF